The 18 T cell receptor beta chains below were found in one sample sequenced in a study of spatial heterogeneity in lung cancer. The time point denotes: sample taken at primary tumor resection. Frozen PBMC, nontumor lung or tumor provided whole RNA, which was sequenced unsorted. MiXCR, applied by TCRdb to the 5' RACE reads, yields one record per CDR3 protein. Of roughly 50,000 distinct CDR3 sequences listed, roughly 7.2% are singletons. This specimen was PBMCs, taken at surgery. These receptors were obtained from a female donor with early-stage non-small cell lung cancer.

This clonotype showed up just a few times. The chain has TRBV7-2 and TRBJ1-1; 8 bases align to TRBD1. CDR1 is SGHTA, CDR2 FQGNSA, per germline. V lost 6 bases, J lost 1 base, and 4 bases stayed unmatched. This CDR3 comprises 14 residues. CDR3 sequence reads: CASRTGEGNTEAFF. DNA of the CDR3: TGTGCCAGCAGGACAGGGGAGGGGAACACTGAAGCTTTCTTT.

The genes are TRBV12-5 and TRBJ2-2; D gene ambiguous. Trimming removed 2 bases at V and 0 bases at J, with 10 bases between. CDR3 length: 16 amino acids. Germline V gene sequence: CDR1 LGHNT, CDR2 FRNRAP. For the CDR3, the DNA is TGTGCTAGTGGTTTGAGTATGGCACCGAACACCGGGGAGCTGTTTTTT. Amino acid sequence: CASGLSMAPNTGELFF. The whole variable domain, remainder taken from reference TRBV12-5 and TRBJ2-2, is DARVTQTPRHKVTEMGQEVTMRCQPILGHNTVFWYRQTMMQGLELLAYFRNRAPLDDSGMPKDRFSAEMPDATLATLKIQPSEPRDSAVYFCASGLSMAPNTGELFFGEGSRLTVL.

This clonotype was counted at least ten times. J is TRBJ1-1 and V is TRBV7-9; D unclear. Trimming removed 1 base from V and 10 bases from J, with 10 bases in between. Germline V CDR1 and CDR2: SEHNR, FQNEAQ (reference sequence). This CDR3 has 12 amino acids. The DNA of the CDR3 is TGTGCCAGCAGCTTAGACCGGGCTACAGCTTTCTTT. This encodes CASSLDRATAFF.

The sample holds a few counts of this clonotype. The chain uses TRBV6-2 or TRBV6-3 and TRBJ1-1, with D possibly TRBD1 on 5 matching bases. V was shortened by 2 bases and J by 7 bases, with 8 bases between the two germline ends. CDR3 length equals 12 residues. Looked up from germline, CDR1 is MNHEY and CDR2 is SVGEGT. The CDR3 DNA reads as TGTGCCAGCAGTTACCACGACAGTGAAGCTTTCTTT. Translated: CASSYHDSEAFF.

This clonotype was recorded a few times. The V call is TRBV4-3, the J call TRBJ1-2, with 9 nucleotides matching TRBD1. Germline-derived CDR1 and CDR2 are LGHNA and YSLEER. The CDR3 is 15 residues long. V was pared by 1 base and J by 5 bases, with 5 bases of the junction left unmatched. The CDR3 sequence: CASSQAGQGVYGYTF. The CDR3 nucleotides read TGCGCCAGCAGCCAAGCGGGACAGGGAGTTTATGGCTACACCTTC.

J is TRBJ2-2 and V is TRBV6-5; D is possibly TRBD1 (6 bases). The CDR3 length is 16 residues. CDR1 is MNHEY, CDR2 SVGAGI, per germline. V lost 6 bases, J lost 1 base, and 15 bases lay in between. CDR3: CASRSDTGQNTGELFF. In nucleotides, the CDR3 is TGTGCCAGCAGATCTGACACAGGGCAGAACACCGGGGAGCTGTTTTTT.

This clonotype was counted many times. V and J are TRBV25-1 and TRBJ1-6, with no clear D. Trimming removed 2 bases from V and 8 bases from J, with 16 bases in between. Germline V gene data show CDR1 as MGHDK and CDR2 as SYGVNS. The CDR3 is 16 residues long. CDR3 sequence reads: CASSEHLGWSDSPLHF. CDR3 nucleotide sequence: TGTGCCAGCAGTGAACATCTAGGGTGGTCGGATTCACCCCTCCACTTT.

There are a few counts of this clonotype. V gene TRBV29-1 combines with J gene TRBJ1-1, with a possible D match to TRBD1 (6 bases). Trimming took 6 bases from V and 1 from J, leaving 15 bases between them. CDR3 length: 14 amino acids. CDR1 is SQVTM and CDR2 is ANQGSEA in the germline V gene. CDR3: CSVAHGGQNTEAFF. The CDR3 DNA follows: TGCAGCGTCGCCCACGGGGGCCAGAACACTGAAGCTTTCTTT.

This clonotype was detected a few times. This chain joins TRBV19 and TRBJ2-5; 8 bases line up with TRBD2. The CDR3 loop spans 16 amino acids. Germline values: CDR1 LNHDA, CDR2 SQIVND (reference sequence). Unmatched junction bases numbered 10, after V lost 3 bases and J lost 4 bases. CDR3 loop: CASSMSRSGGRETQYF. The CDR3 nucleotides are TGTGCCAGTAGTATGTCCCGGTCGGGGGGGCGAGAGACCCAGTACTTC. The variable domain in full, completed from reference TRBV19 and TRBJ2-5, reads DGGITQSPKYLFRKEGQNVTLSCEQNLNHDAMYWYRQDPGQGLRLIYYSQIVNDFQKGDIAEGYSVSREKKESFPLTVTSAQKNPTAFYLCASSMSRSGGRETQYFGPGTRLLVL.

This clonotype appeared a few times. DNA for the CDR3: TGTGCCAGCAGCGGAAAACCGGGACGGACTTACGAGCAGTACTTC. The encoded protein is CASSGKPGRTYEQYF. The rearrangement joins TRBV7-2 to TRBJ2-7; D is perhaps TRBD1 or TRBD2 (5 bases each). The CDR3 contains 15 residues. Germline V lookup: CDR1 SGHTA, CDR2 FQGNSA. V shed 5 bases and J shed 4 bases, with 18 bases lying between them.

Many counts were recorded for this clonotype. This chain links TRBV20-1 with TRBJ1-6, with TRBD1 matching 8 bases. Looked up from germline, CDR1 is DFQATT and CDR2 is SNEGSKA (reference sequence). J gave up 13 bases and V 0 bases, and 14 bases lay outside the gene matches. The CDR3 covers 16 residues. The CDR3 is CSARDPSAGQGVPLHF. The DNA for the CDR3 is TGCAGTGCTAGAGATCCCTCCGCAGGACAGGGCGTCCCCCTCCACTTT.

This clonotype is medium-sized (0.01 to 0.1%) within its sample. V and J are TRBV20-1 and TRBJ2-3; D is uncertain. V lost 1 base and J 1 base, leaving 6 bases between the germline ends. This CDR3 is built from 13 residues. CDR1 is DFQATT and CDR2 is SNEGSKA in the germline V gene (reference sequence). The DNA for the CDR3 is TGCAGTGCTAGAGCTTCTGGCACAGATACGCAGTATTTT. Amino acid sequence: CSARASGTDTQYF.

This clonotype was found a few times. DNA of the CDR3: TGTGCCAGCAGTCCGGGACATGCCACTCAGCCCCAGCATTTT. This codes for CASSPGHATQPQHF. The gene calls are TRBV6-2 or TRBV6-3 and TRBJ1-5; D might be TRBD1 (6 bases). This CDR3 comprises 14 residues. V was pared by 5 bases and J by 6 bases, with 14 bases between. The germline gives CDR1 MNHEY, CDR2 SVGEGT.

This clonotype showed up many times. The V gene is TRBV20-1, the J gene TRBJ1-2; the D gene is possibly TRBD1 (6 bases). CDR1 is DFQATT and CDR2 is SNEGSKA in the germline V gene (reference sequence). V lost 2 bases, J lost 4 bases, and 11 bases lay in between. This CDR3 contains 13 residues. The CDR3 sequence: CSARSGGAYGYTF. In DNA, the CDR3 is TGCAGTGCTAGATCGGGGGGGGCCTATGGCTACACCTTC.

The chain uses TRBV6-5 and TRBJ1-6, with 9 nucleotides matching TRBD1. The CDR3 has 17 residues. Per germline, CDR1 MNHEY and CDR2 SVGAGI. V dropped 5 bases and J dropped 2; count of bases not matched to a gene: 7. The CDR3 here is CASSTGGTSPYNSPLHF. CDR3 nucleotides: TGTGCCAGCAGTACAGGGGGCACGTCACCCTATAATTCACCCCTCCACTTT.

This clonotype was detected only a few times. V is TRBV7-9 and J is TRBJ2-5; D remains unclear. With 5 bases removed from V and 5 bases from J, the gap between germline ends came to 9 bases. This CDR3 has 12 residues. Germline loops: CDR1 SEHNR, CDR2 FQNEAQ (reference sequence). CDR3 DNA: TGTGCCAGCAGCCCCATGGGTGAGACCCAGTACTTC. The encoded protein is CASSPMGETQYF.

The chain employs TRBV5-1 and TRBJ2-1; 7 bases map to TRBD1. Germline trimming cut 3 bases from V and 0 bases from J; bases unmatched to any gene: 9. The CDR3 covers 17 residues. Germline CDR1 reads SGHRS; CDR2 reads YFSETQ. CDR3 residues: CASSWDGWDSSYNEQFF. The CDR3 DNA reads as TGCGCCAGCAGCTGGGATGGATGGGACAGCTCCTACAATGAGCAGTTCTTC.

This clonotype was observed many times. The rearrangement joins TRBV12-3 or TRBV12-4 to TRBJ2-1; 9 bases match TRBD2. CDR3 length equals 16 residues. V shed 6 bases and J 7 bases; nucleotides not matched to a gene: 13. Here the CDR3 reads CASSPEAGGRWNEQFF. Written as DNA, the CDR3 is TGTGCCAGCAGCCCCGAGGCGGGGGGGCGGTGGAATGAGCAGTTCTTC.